A selection of T cell receptor beta chains follows, all from one sample in a study of blood T cell repertoires in COVID-19. Assay used: immunoSEQ multiplex PCR; TCRdb lists only in-frame clones, some missing. This sample has around 300,000 clones, with approximately 85% found just once. The sample consisted of peripheral blood. The origin of the receptors is a woman in her sixties or seventies with acute or convalescent COVID-19. Each CDR3 is given with its conserved first and last residue. The order of the fields is J gene, clone size, V gene, CDR3 protein. The listing skips clone size in some rows; elsewhere it reads once, few, many or a size class.

>TRBJ1-2|few|TRBV24-1
CATSDWRRNYGYTF
>TRBJ2-2|NA|TRBV6-5
CASTPSRELFF
>TRBJ1-2|NA|TRBV7-7
CASSLTLYGYTF
>TRBJ2-5|once|TRBV9
CASSVTSGVETQYF
>TRBJ2-1|NA|TRBV5-1
CASSDSSRYNEQFF
>TRBJ2-7|NA|TRBV9
CASSPGQPYEQYF
>TRBJ2-3|few|TRBV5-1
CASNPGSRTDTQYF
>TRBJ2-1|few|TRBV12-3/TRBV12-4
CASSLRTSGEQFF
>TRBJ1-1|NA|TRBV24-1
CATSDPDTEAFF
>TRBJ1-2|NA|TRBV24-1
CATSEGQAYGYTF
>TRBJ2-7|NA|TRBV7-8
CASSLLRGSYEQYF
>TRBJ2-5|NA|TRBV28
CASSFPRGQETQYF
>TRBJ1-1|NA|TRBV12-3/TRBV12-4
CASSLPPSAEAFF
>TRBJ2-1|NA|TRBV19
CASSTSSYNEQFF
>TRBJ2-1|NA|TRBV9
CASSVDIGTGNEQFF
>TRBJ1-3|NA|TRBV9
CASSVRDRNSGNTIYF
>TRBJ2-7|NA|TRBV10-3
CAISRQVASSYEQYF
>TRBJ1-4|NA|TRBV2
CASRPTGGNEKLFF
>TRBJ2-3|NA|TRBV18
CASSTGGTDTQYF
>TRBJ1-5|NA|TRBV18
CASSPGVDQPQHF
>TRBJ2-5|NA|TRBV25-1
CASSAPLPGGETQYF
>TRBJ2-5|NA|TRBV5-5
CASRPPLRWGVMRETQYF
>TRBJ1-2|NA|TRBV2
CASSRRGPTNYGYTF
>TRBJ1-5|NA|TRBV2
CASRGQGVVGSNQPQHF
>TRBJ2-7|NA|TRBV2
CASSTGYSEQYF
>TRBJ1-1|NA|TRBV5-1
CASSPRTAGNTEAFF
>TRBJ2-2|NA|TRBV19
CASSSLTGANTGELFF
>TRBJ1-1|NA|TRBV4-1
CASSQVGAGNTEAFF
>TRBJ1-1|once|TRBV3-1/TRBV3-2
CASSQVYGTEAFF
>TRBJ2-3|NA|TRBV7-9
CASSYPTTGEGRDTQYF
>TRBJ2-3|NA|TRBV5-4
CASTWGGTGATDTQYF
>TRBJ2-5|NA|TRBV7-8
CASSIQDRQETQYF
>TRBJ1-2|once|TRBV6-1
CASSEAMAHYGYTF
>TRBJ1-1|NA|TRBV6-5
CASRHIEGTEAFF
>TRBJ1-6|once|TRBV19
CASSTYRASISPLHF
>TRBJ1-2|NA|TRBV29-1
CSVGDARDKRGYTF
>TRBJ2-3|NA|TRBV30
CAWSDGGKEATQYF
>TRBJ1-1|NA|TRBV19
CASSPLAGRTEAFF
>TRBJ1-1|NA|TRBV18
CASRTQGDTEAFF
>TRBJ1-6|NA|TRBV5-1
CASSLEQQGNNSPLHF
>TRBJ1-1|NA|TRBV6-5
CASSYIGSATEAFF
>TRBJ1-3|NA|TRBV18
CASSLGSQSGGNTIYF
>TRBJ1-2|NA|TRBV7-8
CASSLLEDRNYGYTF
>TRBJ2-5|once|TRBV5-1
CASSQGQGISETQYF
>TRBJ1-4|NA|TRBV7-9
CASSVGQTNEKLFF
>TRBJ2-3|NA|TRBV2
CASSPTGVTADTQYF
>TRBJ1-6|NA|TRBV10-3
CAISESSDSPLHF
>TRBJ1-1|NA|TRBV29-1
CSGSRGDRAGEAFF
>TRBJ1-6|NA|TRBV5-1
CASSFDRAGSPLHF
>TRBJ1-2|NA|TRBV28
CASSSGQLGYTF
>TRBJ1-1|NA|TRBV2
CASSERQGETEAFF
>TRBJ1-2|NA|TRBV28
CASSSEGIPYGYTF
>TRBJ2-2|NA|TRBV7-2
CASRRTSGRTGELFF
>TRBJ1-1|once|TRBV6-5
CASSYQTGQGNTEAFF